This is a list of T cell receptor beta chains from one sample in a study of blood T cell repertoires in COVID-19. Profiling relied on immunoSEQ multiplex PCR, and the TCRdb table lists in-frame clones only, not all of them. The sample has 200,000 to 250,000 clones; roughly 81% are singletons. Sequenced material: peripheral blood. All receptors come from a woman aged 45-60 years with active or convalescent COVID-19. CDR3s include the opening cysteine and the closing phenylalanine or tryptophan. D genes are given only for firm matches. Clone size is shown for a subset of rows, as once, few, many or a class of expanded clone.

J	D	size	V	DNA	CDR3
TRBJ2-3	-	once	TRBV19	TGTGCCAGTAGTCAATGGGCCACAGATACGCAGTATTTT	CASSQWATDTQYF
TRBJ1-1	TRBD1	-	TRBV27	TGTGCCAGCAGGGAAGTCGGGACAGGGACTAACACTGAAGCTTTCTTT	CASREVGTGTNTEAFF
TRBJ2-7	-	few	TRBV20-1	TGCAGTGCTAGTTCGACGGAGGGCCCTTACGAGCAGTACTTC	CSASSTEGPYEQYF
TRBJ2-5	-	-	TRBV2	TGTGCCAGCGACTATCAAGAGACCCAGTACTTC	CASDYQETQYF
TRBJ1-5	TRBD1	-	TRBV24-1	TGTGCCACCGGGACAGAAGGTAATCAGCCCCAGCATTTT	CATGTEGNQPQHF
TRBJ1-2	TRBD1	-	TRBV5-1	TGCGCCAGCAGCTCCGGACAGGGGGGAATAGTTGGCTACACCTTC	CASSSGQGGIVGYTF
TRBJ2-2	-	-	TRBV5-1	TGCGCCAGCAGCTTAGGGCAGGGCACCGGGGAGCTGTTTTTT	CASSLGQGTGELFF
TRBJ1-4	-	-	TRBV5-1	TGCGCCAGCAGCTCTAAGCTCCTTAATGAAAAACTGTTTTTT	CASSSKLLNEKLFF
TRBJ1-6	TRBD1	-	TRBV3-1/TRBV3-2	TGTGCCAGCAGCCAAGGACAGGGCTCACCCCTCCACTTT	CASSQGQGSPLHF
TRBJ1-1	-	once	TRBV11-2	TGTGCCAGCAGCTTAGGAGACAGCGAAGCTTTCTTT	CASSLGDSEAFF
TRBJ2-3	TRBD2	-	TRBV6-5	TGTGCCAGCAGCCTAAGCGGGAGATATGATACGCAGTATTTT	CASSLSGRYDTQYF
TRBJ2-1	TRBD1	-	TRBV5-1	TGCGCCAGCAGAGAGGGACAGGGGAACCATAATGAGCAGTTCTTC	CASREGQGNHNEQFF
TRBJ1-2	-	few	TRBV28	TGTGCCAGCAGTCTCTTAAACTTCTGGCAGGGAGGCTATGGCTACACCTTC	CASSLLNFWQGGYGYTF
TRBJ1-3	-	few	TRBV2	TGTGCCAGCAGTGACAGGGGTTTTGGAAACACCATATATTTT	CASSDRGFGNTIYF
TRBJ2-7	-	-	TRBV28	TGTGCCAGCAGCAGGACATACGAGCAGTACTTC	CASSRTYEQYF
TRBJ1-1	TRBD1	-	TRBV5-1	TGCGCCAGCAGCTTGGTTCGTCCAGGGGGCGCGGGGGTCACTGAAGCTTTCTTT	CASSLVRPGGAGVTEAFF
TRBJ1-5	-	-	TRBV6-1	TGTGCCAGCAGTGACCGCAGGGGCTTTCAGCCCCAGCATTTT	CASSDRRGFQPQHF
TRBJ2-3	-	-	TRBV28	TGTGCCAGCAGTTTATCTTTCGGGAGTACGACAGATACGCAGTATTTT	CASSLSFGSTTDTQYF
TRBJ2-1	-	once	TRBV6-4	TGTGCCAGCAGTGAATACCGACAGACTCCCTACAATGAGCAGTTCTTC	CASSEYRQTPYNEQFF
TRBJ1-1	-	-	TRBV12-5	TGTGCTAGTGGTTTGGTACCGGGGGTAGGGCCTGAAGCTTTCTTT	CASGLVPGVGPEAFF
TRBJ1-1	-	-	TRBV28	TGTGCCAGCAGCTTCGCGGGGGGGGCCACTGAAGCTTTCTTT	CASSFAGGATEAFF
TRBJ2-3	TRBD1	-	TRBV29-1	TGCAGCGTCGCAAGGACAGGGGGGCAAGATACGCAGTATTTT	CSVARTGGQDTQYF
TRBJ2-2	TRBD2	-	TRBV13	TGTGCCAGCAGCTTGACTAGCGGGGGGCAAGCCGGGGAGCTGTTTTTT	CASSLTSGGQAGELFF
TRBJ2-7	-	-	TRBV12-5	TGTGCTAGTGGTTTGGCCCCCATGCGGGCCTCCTACGAGCAGTACTTC	CASGLAPMRASYEQYF
TRBJ2-1	TRBD2	once	TRBV7-3	TGTGCCAGCAGCTTATCGGGCGGGAGCTCCTACAATGAGCAGTTCTTC	CASSLSGGSSYNEQFF
TRBJ1-2	TRBD1	-	TRBV24-1	TGTGCCACCAGTGAGCCCGGGACAGGGGGCTACACCTTC	CATSEPGTGGYTF
TRBJ1-6	-	-	TRBV7-9	TGTGCCAGCAGCTTAGTCAGGGGTGGGTCACCCCTCCACTTT	CASSLVRGGSPLHF
TRBJ1-1	-	-	TRBV18	TGTGCCAGCTCCCCGACGGCAGGGCAGAACACTGAAGCTTTCTTT	CASSPTAGQNTEAFF
TRBJ2-1	TRBD2	-	TRBV6-6	TGTGCCAGCAGTTCTGGGAGGGACAATGAGCAGTTCTTC	CASSSGRDNEQFF
TRBJ2-1	-	few	TRBV27	TGTGCCAGCAGTGCGCCCGGGACTGCCTACAATGAGCAGTTCTTC	CASSAPGTAYNEQFF
TRBJ1-1	-	-	TRBV7-8	TGTGCCAGCAGCGCATACACCTTTAACACTGAAGCTTTCTTT	CASSAYTFNTEAFF
TRBJ1-1	TRBD1	-	TRBV3-1/TRBV3-2	TGTGCCAGCAGCCGCTCCGGGACAGGGGGAACTGAAGCTTTCTTT	CASSRSGTGGTEAFF
TRBJ1-1	TRBD1	-	TRBV30	TGTGCCTGGAGTGCCGGGACAGGGGTTGCTGAAGCTTTCTTT	CAWSAGTGVAEAFF
TRBJ1-1	-	once	TRBV2	TGTGCCAGCAGTACCCAGGGGACGGCTGAAGCTTTCTTT	CASSTQGTAEAFF
TRBJ1-4	TRBD1	few	TRBV12-5	TGTGCTAGTGGTTTAGGGACAGCTAATGAAAAACTGTTTTTT	CASGLGTANEKLFF
TRBJ1-1	-	few	TRBV29-1	TGCAGCGTTGGGGGTGGGGGCCTAGAAGCTTTCTTT	CSVGGGGLEAFF
TRBJ2-3	-	-	TRBV9	TGTGCCAGCAGCTCCAACGGGAGTCCGAGGACAGATACGCAGTATTTT	CASSSNGSPRTDTQYF
TRBJ2-1	TRBD1	-	TRBV6-5	TGTGCCATCCACAATTCCGGGACAGCGTACAATGAGCAGTTCTTC	CAIHNSGTAYNEQFF
TRBJ2-3	TRBD2	-	TRBV9	TGTGCCAGCAGCGCACTAGCGGGGCCCACAGATACGCAGTATTTT	CASSALAGPTDTQYF
TRBJ2-1	-	-	TRBV7-9	TGTGCCAGCAGCTTAACGTACGGTGAGCAGTTCTTC	CASSLTYGEQFF
TRBJ2-5	-	-	TRBV6-5	TGTGCCAGCAGTTACTTACCAACAGGGAAAGAGACCCAGTACTTC	CASSYLPTGKETQYF
TRBJ1-5	TRBD1	-	TRBV10-3	TGTGCCATCAGTATCGACAGGGGCCAGCCCCAGCATTTT	CAISIDRGQPQHF
TRBJ2-1	TRBD1	-	TRBV5-4	TGTGCCAGCAGCCCGGACACAGGGGGCAATGAGCAGTTCTTC	CASSPDTGGNEQFF
TRBJ1-5	-	once	TRBV28	TGTGCCAGCAGTACGCCCGCGTACCAGCATTTT	CASSTPAYQHF
TRBJ1-6	-	few	TRBV5-1	TGCGCCAGCATGGCGGAGCATAATTCACCCCTCCACTTT	CASMAEHNSPLHF
TRBJ1-3	TRBD1	-	TRBV28	TGTGCCAGCAGTTTTGGACAGGATTTCTTTTCTGGAAACACCATATATTTT	CASSFGQDFFSGNTIYF
TRBJ2-5	-	-	TRBV5-1	TGCGCCAGCAGCCCAAGCCTAGTCAAAGAGACCCAGTACTTC	CASSPSLVKETQYF
TRBJ2-5	-	-	TRBV29-1	TGCAGCGTGGGGAGCGACGGAAAAGAGACCCAGTACTTC	CSVGSDGKETQYF
TRBJ2-1	TRBD2	few	TRBV6-4	TGTGCCAGCAGTGAAAATGGACTAGCGGGGATGGGTGAGCAGTTCTTC	CASSENGLAGMGEQFF
TRBJ1-2	TRBD1	-	TRBV6-5	TGTGCCAGCAGAAGACAGGGGGCGCCCCACTATGGCTACACCTTC	CASRRQGAPHYGYTF
TRBJ1-6	TRBD1	-	TRBV19	TGTGCCAGTAGTATAGTGAGGCCCGGCAGGGGGTTTTCACCCCTCCACTTT	CASSIVRPGRGFSPLHF